The T cell receptor (beta chain) under discussion was sequenced for a study of a mutant IDH1 vaccine in newly diagnosed glioma. Time point given: week 23, last vaccination. All doses held 300 ug of mutant IDH1 20-mer peptide, with topical imiquimod. A remark on this clone: Its antigen is as yet unknown.

Data came from immunoSEQ multiplex PCR; TCRdb stores just in-frame clones and leaves some out. The sample lists approximately 30,000 clones, 80% to 85% seen once, with over 15% in the top ten. Germline CDR1 and CDR2: LGHNA and YSLEER. Trimming took 2 bases from V and 2 from J, leaving 15 bases between them. This CDR3 is 16 amino acids long. The receptor comes from a woman between 25 and 40 years old with glioma. The chain carries TRBV4-3 and TRBJ2-5; D perhaps matches TRBD2 (7 bases). Specimen: PBMCs, collected from a glioma patient whose treatment included an IDH1 peptide vaccine. The CDR3 bases are TGCGCCAGCAGCCAAAATTGGCGGGGGCAGCAAGAGACCCAGTACTTC. Protein: CASSQNWRGQQETQYF.